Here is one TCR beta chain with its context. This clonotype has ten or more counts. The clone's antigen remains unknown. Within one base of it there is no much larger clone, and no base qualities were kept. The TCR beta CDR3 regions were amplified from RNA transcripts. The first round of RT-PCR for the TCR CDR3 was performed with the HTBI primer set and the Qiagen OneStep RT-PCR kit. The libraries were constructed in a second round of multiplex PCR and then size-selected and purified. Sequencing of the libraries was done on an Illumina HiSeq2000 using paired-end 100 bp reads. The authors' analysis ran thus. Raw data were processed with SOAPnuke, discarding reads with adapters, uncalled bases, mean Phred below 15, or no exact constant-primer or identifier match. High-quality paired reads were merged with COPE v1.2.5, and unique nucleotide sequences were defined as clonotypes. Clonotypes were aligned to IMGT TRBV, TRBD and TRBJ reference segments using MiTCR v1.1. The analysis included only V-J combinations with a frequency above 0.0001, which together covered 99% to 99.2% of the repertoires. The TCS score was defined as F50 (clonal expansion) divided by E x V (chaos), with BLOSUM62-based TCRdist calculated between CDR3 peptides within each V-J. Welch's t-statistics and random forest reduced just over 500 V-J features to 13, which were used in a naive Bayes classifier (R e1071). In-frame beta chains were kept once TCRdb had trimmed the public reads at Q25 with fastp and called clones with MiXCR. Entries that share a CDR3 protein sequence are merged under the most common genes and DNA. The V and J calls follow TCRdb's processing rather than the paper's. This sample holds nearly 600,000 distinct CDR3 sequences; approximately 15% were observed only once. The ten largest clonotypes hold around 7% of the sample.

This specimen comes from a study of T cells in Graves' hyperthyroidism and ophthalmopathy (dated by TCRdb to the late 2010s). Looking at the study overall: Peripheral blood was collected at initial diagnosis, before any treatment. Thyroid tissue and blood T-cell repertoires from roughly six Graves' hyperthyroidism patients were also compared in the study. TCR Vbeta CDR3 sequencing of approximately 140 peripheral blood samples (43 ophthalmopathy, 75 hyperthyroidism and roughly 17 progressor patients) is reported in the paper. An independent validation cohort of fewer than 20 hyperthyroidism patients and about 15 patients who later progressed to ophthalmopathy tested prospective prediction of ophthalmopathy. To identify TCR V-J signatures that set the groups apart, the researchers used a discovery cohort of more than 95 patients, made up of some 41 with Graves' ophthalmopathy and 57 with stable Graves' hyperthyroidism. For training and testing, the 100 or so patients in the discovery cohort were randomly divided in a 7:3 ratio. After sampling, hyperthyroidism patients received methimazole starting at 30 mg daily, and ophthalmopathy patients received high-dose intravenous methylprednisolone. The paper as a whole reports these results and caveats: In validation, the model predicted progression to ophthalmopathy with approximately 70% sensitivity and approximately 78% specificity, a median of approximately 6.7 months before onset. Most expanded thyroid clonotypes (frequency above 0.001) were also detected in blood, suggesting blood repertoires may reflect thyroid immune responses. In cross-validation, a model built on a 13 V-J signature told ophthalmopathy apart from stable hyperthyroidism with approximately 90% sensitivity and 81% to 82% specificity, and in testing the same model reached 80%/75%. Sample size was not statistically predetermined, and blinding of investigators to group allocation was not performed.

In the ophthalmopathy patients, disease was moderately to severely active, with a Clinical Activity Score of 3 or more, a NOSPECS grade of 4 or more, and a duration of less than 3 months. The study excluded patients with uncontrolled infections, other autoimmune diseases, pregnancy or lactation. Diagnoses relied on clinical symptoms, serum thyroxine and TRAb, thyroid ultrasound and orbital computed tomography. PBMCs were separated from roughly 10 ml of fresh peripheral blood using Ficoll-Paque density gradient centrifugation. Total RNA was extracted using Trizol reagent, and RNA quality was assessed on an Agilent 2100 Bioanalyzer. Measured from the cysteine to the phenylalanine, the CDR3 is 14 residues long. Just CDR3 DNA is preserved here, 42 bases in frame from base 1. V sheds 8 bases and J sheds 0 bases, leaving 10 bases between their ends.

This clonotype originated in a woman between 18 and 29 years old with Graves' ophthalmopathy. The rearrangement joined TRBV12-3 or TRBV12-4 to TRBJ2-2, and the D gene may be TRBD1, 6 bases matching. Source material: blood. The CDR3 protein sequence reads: CASGGQTNTGELFF. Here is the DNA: TGTGCCAGCGGGGGACAAACGAACACCGGGGAGCTGTTTTTT.